The clone carrying this TCR beta chain was detected only once. Antigen: not known. The data derive from a study of shared clonotypes between healthy human individuals. Study outcomes and limitations: Clonotypes that were shared across a handful of donors made up 4.5% to 5% of naive CD4 clonotypes. Larger estimated richness was generally seen in naive subsets than in memory subsets.

Produced via immunoSEQ multiplex PCR; TCRdb's table is partial and in-frame only. Counted here are some 320,000 clones, about nine tenths occurring once; the ten biggest clones make up around 15%. The donors, all of them Caucasian adults, lived in Nashville, Tennessee. CD8 memory comprised CD45RO+ plus CCR7-negative CD45RA+ TemRA cells. This clonotype was obtained from a man younger than 35 in good health. Source material: memory CD8+ T cells sorted from blood. Described subset: CD45RO+ cells pooled with CCR7-negative TemRA cells.

As DNA, the CDR3 is TGTGCCAGCAGCCCTACTAGCGGGGGGGAAGATACGCAGTATTTT. As protein: CASSPTSGGEDTQYF. This chain connects TRBV7-6 to TRBJ2-3; 13 bases align to TRBD2. The germline gives CDR1 SGHVS, CDR2 FNYEAQ. The CDR3 spans 15 residues. V dropped 5 bases and J dropped 5; count of bases not matched to a gene: 4.